Listed here are 10 T cell receptor beta chains from one sample, sequenced in a study of OX40 agonist ivuxolimab in advanced cancers. Using immunoSEQ multiplex PCR, the repertoire was profiled, and TCRdb retains in-frame clones only, with some absent. The table records 21,000 or so clones, about 79% of them present only once. The material sequenced was CD4+ or CD8+ T cells sorted from blood, taken in a trial of the OX40 agonist ivuxolimab. All receptors derive from an adult with an advanced solid tumor such as melanoma, head and neck, liver or kidney cancer.

The chain carries TRBV2 and TRBJ1-5, with D unclear. This CDR3 spans 14 amino acids. Trimming removed 3 bases from V and 0 bases from J, with 6 bases in between. The V gene's germline CDR1 is SNHLY and CDR2 FYNNEI. CDR3 bases: TGTGCCAGCAGTGACACATATAGCAATCAGCCCCAGCATTTT. This sequence encodes CASSDTYSNQPQHF. Looking up the rest from reference TRBV2 and TRBJ1-5 gives the full variable domain: EPEVTQTPSHQVTQMGQEVILRCVPISNHLYFYWYRQILGQKVEFLVSFYNNEISEKSEIFDDQFSVERPDGSNFTLKIRSTKLEDSAMYFCASSDTYSNQPQHFGDGTRLSIL.

V and J are TRBV12-5 and TRBJ2-7; D is uncertain. The germline V gene has CDR1 LGHNT and CDR2 FRNRAP. The germline V and J ends were trimmed by 6 bases and 5 bases, with 8 bases remaining between them. The CDR3 runs to 11 residues. This CDR3 is CASGLGHEQYF. DNA of the CDR3: TGTGCTAGTGGCCTCGGCCACGAGCAGTACTTC.

The chain combines TRBV4-1 with TRBJ2-3; 9 bases match TRBD2. Germline lookup yields CDR1 MGHRA and CDR2 YSYEKL. The CDR3 is made up of 18 amino acids. The trim removed 0 bases at V and 0 bases at J, leaving 7 bases unmatched. The CDR3 here is CASSQERLAEASTDTQYF. DNA for the CDR3: TGCGCCAGCAGCCAAGAGAGACTAGCGGAGGCTAGCACAGATACGCAGTATTTT.

This chain uses TRBV18 with TRBJ2-6; D gene unclear. Trimming took 2 bases from V and 3 from J, leaving 8 bases between them. Germline CDR1 KGHSH, CDR2 LQKENI. The CDR3 consists of 15 residues. The CDR3 DNA sequence: TGTGCCAGCTCACCAGTCTCTGGTGGGGCCAACGTCCTGACTTTC. Translated: CASSPVSGGANVLTF.

V and J are TRBV5-1 and TRBJ2-7, with 8 positions matching TRBD2. CDR1 and CDR2 from the germline V gene are SGHRS and YFSETQ. The CDR3 spans 15 residues. V was pared by 4 bases and J by 1 base, with 7 bases of the junction left unmatched. This CDR3 reads CASSLGGGGSYEQYF. The DNA for the CDR3 is TGCGCCAGCAGCCTAGGCGGCGGGGGGTCCTACGAGCAGTACTTC.

DNA for the CDR3: TGTGCCAGCAGCTGGAAGTATGAATATGGCTACACCTTC. Amino acids: CASSWKYEYGYTF. The genes are TRBV7-9 and TRBJ1-2; D unresolved. Germline V gene sequence: CDR1 SEHNR, CDR2 FQNEAQ (reference sequence). CDR3 length: 13 amino acids. V was clipped by 4 bases and J by 5 bases, with 11 bases between them.

The gene calls are TRBV6-5 and TRBJ1-1, with 9 bases aligning to TRBD1. Trimming at V came to 2 bases and at J to 8 bases, leaving 3 bases not matched to a gene. Germline V gene data show CDR1 as MNHEY and CDR2 as SVGAGI. The CDR3 runs 13 residues. The CDR3 nucleotides read TGTGCCAGCAGTTACCAGACAGGGGGGGAAGCTTTCTTT. Translated, it gives CASSYQTGGEAFF.

This chain uses TRBV4-2 with TRBJ1-1; 9 nucleotides match TRBD1. CDR3 length: 15 amino acids. The germline V gene encodes CDR1 LGHNA and CDR2 YNFKEQ. The V and J ends lost 2 bases and 5 bases, in that order; junction bases with no gene match: 6. CDR3 in amino acids: CASSQMTGGATEAFF. CDR3 nucleotides: TGTGCCAGCAGCCAAATGACAGGGGGTGCAACTGAAGCTTTCTTT.

The gene calls are TRBV6-4 and TRBJ2-1; 11 bases match TRBD2. In germline, CDR1 is MRHNA, CDR2 SNTAGT. This CDR3 has 15 amino acids. V dropped 5 bases and J dropped 5; count of bases not matched to a gene: 5. The CDR3 DNA reads TGTGCCAGCAGTCCGCTAGCGGGAGGAAACAATGAGCAGTTCTTC. Protein product: CASSPLAGGNNEQFF.

The rearrangement links TRBV5-1 to TRBJ2-7; 13 bases align to TRBD2. There are 15 residues in the CDR3. Germline trimming cut 5 bases from V and 4 bases from J; bases unmatched to any gene: 6. Germline CDR1 is SGHRS and CDR2 is YFSETQ. The CDR3 DNA follows: TGCGCCAGCAGGACGGGGGGACTAGCGGGATACGAGCAGTACTTC. As protein: CASRTGGLAGYEQYF.